This passage covers 15 T cell receptor beta chains from one sample sequenced in a study of shared clonotypes between healthy human individuals. The assay was immunoSEQ multiplex PCR, and TCRdb's table has in-frame clones only and misses some. The table shows about 600,000 clones, with about 96% occurring only once. The sample comprised naive CD4+ T cells sorted from blood. Described subset: CD45RA+ positively selected. These receptors were taken from a woman aged 25 to 39 in good health.

This chain connects TRBV5-8 to TRBJ2-5; TRBD1 aligns across 11 bases. V gave up 3 bases and J gave up 4 bases; unmatched junction bases: 2. There are 14 residues in the CDR3. The V gene's germline CDR1 is SGHTS and CDR2 YDEGEE. The CDR3 sequence: CASSSGQGAETQYF. CDR3 nucleotide sequence: TGTGCCAGCAGCTCCGGACAGGGGGCAGAGACCCAGTACTTC.

This sequence joins TRBV6-5 and TRBJ1-1; D unclear. The V gene's germline CDR1 is MNHEY and CDR2 SVGAGI. V lost 8 bases and J lost 0, with 16 bases in between. The CDR3 length is 15 residues. CDR3 loop: CASARKPLMNTEAFF. In DNA, the CDR3 is TGTGCCAGCGCCCGCAAACCTCTCATGAACACTGAAGCTTTCTTT.

The chain is built from TRBV30 and TRBJ2-1; TRBD2 aligns across 10 bases. The CDR3 is 12 residues long. The ends lost 4 bases at V and 12 bases at J; junction bases unmatched: 6. Germline V gene data show CDR1 as GTSNPN and CDR2 as SVGIG (reference sequence). DNA of the CDR3: TGTGCCTGGACTAGCGGGAGACAAGGGCAGTTCTTC. Translation gives CAWTSGRQGQFF.

V is TRBV4-1 and J is TRBJ1-2; a possible D gene is TRBD1 (6 bases). Per the germline V gene, CDR1 is MGHRA and CDR2 is YSYEKL. Trimming pared 0 bases from V and 0 bases from J, leaving 14 bases between. The CDR3 length is 17 residues. As DNA, the CDR3 is TGCGCCAGCAGCCAAGATGGGGGCCCCCTAGCTAACTATGGCTACACCTTC. Protein sequence: CASSQDGGPLANYGYTF.

The J gene is TRBJ2-7, the V gene TRBV5-1; a possible D gene is TRBD1 (5 bases). Germline CDR1 reads SGHRS; CDR2 reads YFSETQ. The length of the CDR3 is 15 residues. Trimming shortened V by 1 base and J by 2 bases, and 13 bases separated the two germline ends. The DNA for the CDR3 is TGCGCCAGCAGCTTGTCCCAGGGATTCCCCTACGAGCAGTACTTC. The encoded protein is CASSLSQGFPYEQYF.

This clone showed up just once. V is TRBV2 and J is TRBJ1-6; 7 bases are shared with TRBD1. This CDR3 comprises 15 residues. Trimming removed 9 bases from V and 2 bases from J; junction bases left unmatched: 7. Germline CDR1 SNHLY, CDR2 FYNNEI. The CDR3 coding sequence is TGTGCCAGTAGGCCAACAGGGGCCTATAATTCACCCCTCCACTTT. Its translation: CASRPTGAYNSPLHF.

This clone was seen a single time. At the DNA level, this CDR3 is encoded by other sequences in the same sample as well. The CDR3 loop reads CASSFVSVGTEAFF. CDR3 nucleotides: TGTGCCAGCAGCTTCGTATCCGTTGGCACTGAAGCTTTCTTT. The gene calls are TRBV5-8 and TRBJ1-1; D is uncertain. There are 14 residues in the CDR3. Trimming pared 2 bases from V and 4 bases from J, leaving 12 bases between. CDR1 and CDR2 from the germline V gene are SGHTS and YDEGEE.

The gene calls are TRBV30 and TRBJ2-1; 10 bases agree with TRBD1. The germline V gene encodes CDR1 GTSNPN and CDR2 SVGIG (reference sequence). The CDR3 totals 13 residues. Trimming at V came to 8 bases and at J to 12 bases, leaving 13 bases not matched to a gene. The CDR3 region has the DNA TGTGCCACCGGCGGGACAGGGGCGGAAAGGCAGTTCTTC. Protein product: CATGGTGAERQFF. The full variable domain, in which reference TRBV30 and TRBJ2-1 provide the parts outside the CDR3, is SQTIHQWPATLVQPVGSPLSLECTVEGTSNPNLYWYRQAAGRGLQLLFYSVGIGQISSEVPQNLSASRPQDRQFILSSKKLLLSDSGFYLCATGGTGAERQFFGPGTRLTVL.

The rearrangement uses TRBV18 and TRBJ1-2, with D uncertain. V gave up 2 bases and J gave up 4 bases, with 14 bases separating them. This CDR3 has 15 residues. The germline gives CDR1 KGHSH, CDR2 LQKENI. The CDR3 bases are TGTGCCAGCTCACCATCTGGCGACGAAGGCTATGGCTACACCTTC. Its translation is CASSPSGDEGYGYTF.

The chain is built from TRBV7-9 and TRBJ2-1; D is perhaps TRBD1 (6 bases). The CDR3 extends over 14 amino acids. The germline CDR1 and CDR2 sequences are SEHNR and FQNEAQ (reference sequence). Between the trimmed V and J ends, which lost 6 bases and 2 bases, there was a span of 11 bases. The CDR3 here is CASRKWDTYNEQFF. The CDR3 DNA follows: TGTGCCAGCAGGAAGTGGGACACCTACAATGAGCAGTTCTTC. The full variable domain, its missing parts supplied by reference TRBV7-9 and TRBJ2-1, is DTGVSQNPRHKITKRGQNVTFRCDPISEHNRLYWYRQTLGQGPEFLTYFQNEAQLEKSRLLSDRFSAERPKGSFSTLEIQRTEQGDSAMYLCASRKWDTYNEQFFGPGTRLTVL.

The V gene is TRBV7-8, the J gene TRBJ2-1; D remains unclear. V lost 5 bases and J lost 8, with 10 bases in between. The CDR3 has 12 amino acids. In germline, CDR1 is SGHVS, CDR2 FQNEAQ. CDR3 protein: CASSPRRHEQFF. The DNA of the CDR3 is TGTGCCAGCAGCCCACGTCGGCATGAGCAGTTCTTC.

The CDR3 spells CASSLRSGNTGELFF. CDR3 coding DNA: TGTGCCAGCAGCTTAAGAAGCGGGAACACCGGGGAGCTGTTTTTT. The chain has TRBV7-2 and TRBJ2-2; D might be TRBD2 (5 bases). Germline CDR1 is SGHTA and CDR2 is FQGNSA. The CDR3 is made up of 15 amino acids. V was cut by 2 bases and J by 1 base, with 8 bases left in between.

The CDR3 region is CASHQGGGYEQYF. In DNA form, the CDR3 reads TGTGCCAGTCATCAGGGCGGTGGCTACGAGCAGTACTTC. The gene calls are TRBV5-4 and TRBJ2-7; maybe TRBD1 (5 bases). V lost 8 bases, J lost 3 bases, and 15 bases lay in between. Germline-derived CDR1 and CDR2 are SGHNT and YYREEE (reference sequence). The CDR3 loop spans 13 amino acids.

The chain carries TRBV5-1 and TRBJ2-1, with TRBD2 identical over 11 bases. CDR1 SGHRS and CDR2 YFSETQ come from the germline V gene. J was trimmed by 1 base and V by 7 bases; bases with no gene match: 10. This CDR3 has 17 amino acids. This CDR3 is CASATSGRGWSYNEQFF. The CDR3 nucleotides read TGCGCCAGCGCCACTAGCGGGAGAGGATGGTCCTACAATGAGCAGTTCTTC.

There are many counts of this clone. At the DNA level, this CDR3 is encoded by other sequences in the same sample as well. The chain joins TRBV2 to TRBJ2-7, with D possibly matching TRBD1 (5 bases). Germline V gives CDR1 SNHLY, CDR2 FYNNEI. The CDR3 is 14 amino acids. V was trimmed by 3 bases and J by 3 bases, leaving 12 bases between them. The CDR3 bases are TGTGCCAGCAGTGATCGAGACAGTGTCTACGAGCAGTACTTC. Translating gives CASSDRDSVYEQYF.